The 30 T cell receptor beta chains in this list originate from one sample, sequenced in a study of cytomegalovirus exposure and HLA in healthy donors. The PCR contained 60 Vbeta and 13 Jbeta primers. The data were produced by immunoSEQ multiplex PCR, yet TCRdb's version contains in-frame clones alone and is incomplete. The sample carries 150,000 to 200,000 clones, about 82% recorded once. The sample was PBMCs. The receptors here all came from a man between 18 and 29 years old in good health and CMV-seronegative.

This clone has more than one count but fewer than ten. This chain joins TRBV2 and TRBJ2-1; 9 nucleotides line up with TRBD2. Germline V gene sequence: CDR1 SNHLY, CDR2 FYNNEI. V trimming: 5 bases; J trimming: 7 bases; junction bases outside the gene matches: 12. This CDR3 is 16 amino acids long. In nucleotides, the CDR3 is TGTGCCAGCAGTAGGCTAGCGGGGTTTCGTAGTAATGAGCAGTTCTTC. Its translation: CASSRLAGFRSNEQFF.

V gene TRBV5-4 combines with J gene TRBJ2-1; TRBD2 might be the D (5 bases). The length of the CDR3 is 12 residues. In germline, CDR1 is SGHNT, CDR2 YYREEE (reference sequence). Trimming left V 4 bases short and J 5 bases short, with 7 bases between. The CDR3 protein is CASSKRDNEQFF. The CDR3 DNA follows: TGTGCCAGCAGCAAGAGGGACAATGAGCAGTTCTTC.

The rearrangement links TRBV18 to TRBJ1-1, with no clear D. From germline, CDR1 is KGHSH and CDR2 LQKENI. The CDR3 extends over 11 amino acids. Trimming removed 4 bases from V and 5 bases from J, with 5 bases in between. The CDR3 region is CASSLQTEAFF. The CDR3, as DNA: TGTGCCAGCTCACTACAGACTGAAGCTTTCTTT.

V gene TRBV27 combines with J gene TRBJ1-2; 11 nucleotides match TRBD1. With V trimmed by 5 bases and J by 7 bases, 9 bases remained unmatched. CDR1 MNHEY and CDR2 SMNVEV come from the germline V gene (reference sequence). The CDR3 sequence is 15 residues long. CDR3 coding DNA: TGTGCCAGCAGTGGGGGACAGGGGGTGATTAGTGGCTACACCTTC. This encodes CASSGGQGVISGYTF.

The V gene is TRBV6-6, the J gene TRBJ2-1; 8 nucleotides match TRBD1. Per germline, CDR1 MNHNY and CDR2 SVGAGI (reference sequence). The CDR3 contains 14 residues. J was trimmed by 6 bases and V by 2 bases; bases with no gene match: 3. CDR3 amino acids: CASSYGTGLNEQFF. CDR3 bases: TGTGCCAGCAGTTACGGGACAGGCCTCAATGAGCAGTTCTTC.

V is TRBV30 and J is TRBJ1-6; tentatively, D is TRBD1 (6 bases). The CDR3 is 13 residues long. CDR1 and CDR2 (germline): GTSNPN, SVGIG (reference sequence). V shed 8 bases and J shed 9 bases, with 17 bases lying between them. The DNA of the CDR3 is TGTGCCACTTCGGGACATTCACCTTCACCCCTCCACTTT. Translating gives CATSGHSPSPLHF. Full variable domain (outside the CDR3, taken from reference TRBV30 and TRBJ1-6): SQTIHQWPATLVQPVGSPLSLECTVEGTSNPNLYWYRQAAGRGLQLLFYSVGIGQISSEVPQNLSASRPQDRQFILSSKKLLLSDSGFYLCATSGHSPSPLHFGNGTRLTVT.

The chain couples TRBV2 to TRBJ1-1, with no clear D. The CDR3 is 13 amino acids. Germline V CDR1 and CDR2: SNHLY, FYNNEI. The V end was cut by 6 bases, the J end by 1 base, with 9 bases between. CDR3 in amino acids: CASRDYRNTEAFF. CDR3 DNA: TGTGCCAGCAGGGACTATAGGAACACTGAAGCTTTCTTT.

The V call is TRBV2, the J call TRBJ2-3; D not resolved. V gave up 4 bases and J gave up 6 bases, with 8 bases separating them. The germline V gene encodes CDR1 SNHLY and CDR2 FYNNEI. The CDR3 is made up of 12 amino acids. The CDR3 nucleotides are TGTGCCAGCAGTGTGTCCGGGGATACGCAGTATTTT. The encoded protein is CASSVSGDTQYF.

The chain recombines TRBV5-1 with TRBJ2-1, with 11 bases matching TRBD2. V shed 1 base, J shed 4 bases, and the junction held 1 base outside the gene matches. This CDR3 region has 15 residues. Germline CDR1 and CDR2: SGHRS and YFSETQ. The CDR3 loop is CASSLIAGGYNEQFF. The CDR3 DNA reads as TGCGCCAGCAGCTTGATAGCGGGGGGGTACAATGAGCAGTTCTTC.

The chain links TRBV7-2 to TRBJ1-1; a possible D gene is TRBD1 (6 bases). The CDR3 has 11 amino acids. Germline V CDR1 and CDR2: SGHTA, FQGNSA. The V and J ends lost 6 bases and 8 bases respectively, with 10 bases between them. DNA for the CDR3: TGTGCCAGCAGAGGGGGGGTAGAAGCTTTCTTT. Translating it yields CASRGGVEAFF.

As to this clone: The junction differs from germline at one of its ends, possibly a read error. Other DNA variants within this sample encode the same CDR3. The chain joins TRBV7-9 to TRBJ1-4; D remains ambiguous. The CDR3 sequence is 16 residues long. Germline CDR1 SEHNR, CDR2 FQNEAQ (reference sequence). The CDR3 nucleotides are TGTGCCAGCAGCTTAGCGGTAACTACAACCAATGAAAAACTGTTTTTT. This codes for CASSLAVTTTNEKLFF.

The V call is TRBV9, the J call TRBJ1-6; 9 bases line up with TRBD1. Germline lookup yields CDR1 SGDLS and CDR2 YYNGEE. The CDR3 has 16 residues. V trimming: 3 bases; J trimming: 6 bases; junction bases outside the gene matches: 7. As DNA, the CDR3 is TGTGCCAGCAGCGGGGCCGGGACAGGGACTAATTCACCCCTCCACTTT. Residues: CASSGAGTGTNSPLHF.

The chain joins TRBV30 to TRBJ2-1; D is unresolved. This CDR3 contains 16 residues. Trimming removed 0 bases from V and 14 bases from J, with 26 bases in between. In germline, CDR1 is GTSNPN, CDR2 SVGIG (reference sequence). The CDR3 spells CAWSVSLLGFRTGKFF. DNA for the CDR3: TGTGCCTGGAGTGTGTCTTTGTTGGGCTTCCGCACTGGAAAGTTCTTC.

In regard to this clone: Compared with germline, one end of the junction differs, possibly owing to a read error. The V and J genes are TRBV7-9 and TRBJ1-1, with a weak D call TRBD1 (6 bases). This CDR3 region has 10 residues. Germline assignment: CDR1 SEHNR and CDR2 FQNEAQ (reference sequence). Written as DNA, the CDR3 is TGTTCCAGCAGCCAGGGGGAAGCTTTCTTT. It yields the protein CSSSQGEAFF.

The genes are TRBV7-6 and TRBJ1-5; no clear D gene. Germline values: CDR1 SGHVS, CDR2 FNYEAQ. Trimming took 1 base from V and 1 from J, leaving 8 bases between them. The CDR3 is made up of 15 amino acids. The CDR3 here is CASSLGQESNQPQHF. The CDR3 region has the DNA TGTGCCAGCAGCTTAGGTCAGGAAAGCAATCAGCCCCAGCATTTT.

This chain joins TRBV5-1 and TRBJ2-3; 10 bases are a match to TRBD2. This CDR3 comprises 17 residues. V lost 3 bases to trimming and J lost 6 bases; unmatched junction nucleotides: 13. Looked up from germline, CDR1 is SGHRS and CDR2 is YFSETQ. The CDR3 nucleotides are TGCGCCAGCAGCTCGACCCGGCTAGCGGGGGTCGGGGATACGCAGTATTTT. Its translation: CASSSTRLAGVGDTQYF.

The chain combines TRBV9 with TRBJ1-1; D remains unclear. Trimming shortened V by 0 bases and J by 6 bases, and 18 bases separated the two germline ends. The germline CDR1 and CDR2 sequences are SGDLS and YYNGEE. The CDR3 has 16 residues. In nucleotides, the CDR3 is TGTGCCAGCAGCGTAGGGGTGGGCCAGGCGAATGCTGAAGCTTTCTTT. Amino acids: CASSVGVGQANAEAFF. The whole variable domain, filled in from reference TRBV9 and TRBJ1-1, reads DSGVTQTPKHLITATGQRVTLRCSPRSGDLSVYWYQQSLDQGLQFLIQYYNGEERAKGNILERFSAQQFPDLHSELNLSSLELGDSALYFCASSVGVGQANAEAFFGQGTRLTVV.

V is TRBV6-5 and J is TRBJ2-7, with D possibly being TRBD2 (5 bases). The V end lost 8 bases, the J end lost 0 bases, and 17 bases lay between the germline ends. Per germline, CDR1 MNHEY and CDR2 SVGAGI. The CDR3 spans 15 residues. The CDR3 protein is CASPPGIPSSYEQYF. The CDR3 bases are TGTGCCAGCCCTCCGGGGATCCCTAGCTCCTACGAGCAGTACTTC.

This clone was recorded once. The chain combines TRBV7-6 with TRBJ2-7, with D hard to call. Trimming left V 1 base short and J 12 bases short, with 10 bases between. In germline, CDR1 is SGHVS, CDR2 FNYEAQ. The CDR3 totals 11 residues. CDR3 protein: CASSLGSGWYF. The CDR3 DNA reads as TGTGCCAGCAGCTTAGGCTCCGGGTGGTACTTC. Full variable domain (missing parts from reference TRBV7-6 and TRBJ2-7): GAGVSQSPRYKVTKRGQDVALRCDPISGHVSLYWYRQALGQGPEFLTYFNYEAQQDKSGLPNDRFSAERPEGSISTLTIQRTEQRDSAMYRCASSLGSGWYFGPGTRLTVT.

The chain employs TRBV2 and TRBJ1-2; possible D gene TRBD1, 6 bases. V dropped 1 base and J dropped 6 bases, with 21 bases sitting between them. Germline loops: CDR1 SNHLY, CDR2 FYNNEI. The length of the CDR3 is 17 residues. The CDR3 DNA reads TGTGCCAGCAGTGAAGTATCGGGTTGGGGGCTTTATGATGGCTACACCTTC. It specifies CASSEVSGWGLYDGYTF.

This clone appeared once. The chain carries TRBV30 and TRBJ1-1; TRBD1 aligns across 8 bases. Germline V lookup: CDR1 GTSNPN, CDR2 SVGIG (reference sequence). V trimming: 4 bases; J trimming: 1 base; junction bases outside the gene matches: 2. The CDR3 contains 13 residues. The CDR3 region is CAWNRGGNTEAFF. In DNA, the CDR3 is TGTGCCTGGAACAGGGGGGGGAACACTGAAGCTTTCTTT.

V gene TRBV19 combines with J gene TRBJ2-6; TRBD2 agrees at 15 bases. This CDR3 is built from 19 residues. Germline V gene lookup returns CDR1 LNHDA and CDR2 SQIVND (reference sequence). Trimming removed 6 bases from V and 0 bases from J; junction bases left unmatched: 6. CDR3: CASRLGTSGGFSGANVLTF. The CDR3, as DNA: TGTGCCAGTAGACTCGGGACTAGCGGGGGGTTCTCTGGGGCCAACGTCCTGACTTTC.

V and J are TRBV7-3 and TRBJ1-1, with TRBD1 as a possible D gene (6 bases). V dropped 3 bases and J dropped 4 bases, with 9 bases sitting between them. The CDR3 spans 13 residues. Per germline, CDR1 SGHTA and CDR2 FQGTGA. The CDR3 region is CASSLGTPTEAFF. In nucleotides, the CDR3 is TGTGCCAGCAGCTTGGGGACACCCACTGAAGCTTTCTTT. Full variable domain (outside the CDR3, taken from reference TRBV7-3 and TRBJ1-1): GAGVSQTPSNKVTEKGKYVELRCDPISGHTALYWYRQSLGQGPEFLIYFQGTGAADDSGLPNDRFFAVRPEGSVSTLKIQRTERGDSAVYLCASSLGTPTEAFFGQGTRLTVV.

This clone was counted once. CDR3 coding DNA: TGTGCCTGTCAGGTCGCGGGGATGGGTTCACCCCTCCACTTT. Encoded protein: CACQVAGMGSPLHF. The gene calls are TRBV30 and TRBJ1-6; D gene uncertain. Trimming removed 6 bases from V and 9 bases from J, with 18 bases in between. This CDR3 contains 14 residues. Germline V gives CDR1 GTSNPN, CDR2 SVGIG (reference sequence).

A few counts support this clone. The chain employs TRBV6-6 and TRBJ1-1; D unclear. CDR1 and CDR2 (germline): MNHNY, SVGAGI (reference sequence). The CDR3 totals 13 residues. V was shortened by 5 bases and J by 0 bases, with 7 bases between the two germline ends. The DNA for the CDR3 is TGTGCCAGCAGTCTAACCATGAACACTGAAGCTTTCTTT. Its protein is CASSLTMNTEAFF.

The CDR3 DNA is TGTGCCAGCAGCTTGTACATCCTCCACGAGCAGTACTTC. Translation gives CASSLYILHEQYF. The chain carries TRBV5-5 and TRBJ2-7, with unresolved D. Trimming pared 1 base from V and 5 bases from J, leaving 10 bases between. Germline-derived CDR1 and CDR2 are SGHKS and YYEKEE (reference sequence). The CDR3 length is 13 residues.

The V call is TRBV7-2, the J call TRBJ2-1; a weak D match, TRBD2 (6 bases). There are 12 residues in the CDR3. V dropped 5 bases and J dropped 12 bases, with 14 bases sitting between them. The germline gives CDR1 SGHTA, CDR2 FQGNSA. In nucleotides, the CDR3 is TGTGCCAGCAGCCACACTCCGGGGGTGCAGTTCTTC. It translates to CASSHTPGVQFF.

The V gene is TRBV11-2, the J gene TRBJ1-2, with D perhaps TRBD1 (6 bases). CDR3 length: 15 residues. V lost 0 bases to trimming and J lost 4 bases, with 12 bases between them. Germline CDR1 and CDR2: SGHAT and FQNNGV. The CDR3 DNA sequence: TGTGCCAGCAGCTTAGAACCAGGGGTTGGCTATGGCTACACCTTC. Translation: CASSLEPGVGYGYTF.

This clone was detected only a few times. The rearrangement uses TRBV6-5 and TRBJ1-2, with TRBD1 matching 9 bases. Germline lookup yields CDR1 MNHEY and CDR2 SVGAGI. The length of the CDR3 is 13 residues. Trimming at V came to 6 bases and at J to 7 bases, leaving 6 bases not matched to a gene. CDR3 in amino acids: CASRQGAGGGYTF. CDR3 bases: TGTGCCAGCAGACAGGGGGCGGGTGGTGGCTACACCTTC.

The rearrangement uses TRBV6-5 and TRBJ1-2; 9 bases are shared with TRBD1. V was clipped by 6 bases and J by 8 bases; unmatched bases: 7. The CDR3 spans 13 residues. Germline lookup yields CDR1 MNHEY and CDR2 SVGAGI. The CDR3 DNA sequence: TGTGCCAGCAGACGGGGACAGGGAGGAGGCTACACCTTC. The encoded protein is CASRRGQGGGYTF.